The rows below give T cell receptor beta chains drawn from one sample of a study of blood T cell repertoires in COVID-19. This table comes from immunoSEQ multiplex PCR, and its TCRdb copy is limited to in-frame clones, with some not included. The table records about 300,000 clones, around 90% of them present only once. The material sequenced was PBMCs or T cells enriched from blood (not recorded which). Every receptor here comes from a woman aged 40 to 55 who had recovered from COVID-19. The CDR3 runs from the conserved cysteine through the conserved F or W. Each record gives: J gene, V gene, D gene, CDR3 length, clone size, CDR3 protein, CDR3 DNA. D genes are given only for firm matches. Size is stated for part of the rows, as once, few or many counts, or as a class when the clone is expanded.

J: TRBJ2-2
V: TRBV5-1
D: NA
length: 16
size: NA
CDR3: CASSLAGHTNTGELFF
DNA: TGCGCCAGCAGCTTGGCGGGACATACGAACACCGGGGAGCTGTTTTTT

J: TRBJ2-7
V: TRBV30
D: NA
length: 12
size: NA
CDR3: CAFRDNSYEQYF
DNA: TGTGCCTTCCGGGACAACTCCTACGAGCAGTACTTC

J: TRBJ1-2
V: TRBV11-2
D: TRBD1
length: 16
size: NA
CDR3: CASSLDGGTGVYGYTF
DNA: TGTGCCAGCAGCTTAGATGGGGGGACAGGGGTTTATGGCTACACCTTC

J: TRBJ1-6
V: TRBV6-1
D: TRBD1
length: 15
size: NA
CDR3: CASSEQGVGRSPLHF
DNA: TGTGCCAGCAGTGAGCAGGGGGTCGGGAGATCACCCCTCCACTTT

J: TRBJ2-1
V: TRBV25-1
D: NA
length: 13
size: few
CDR3: CAAALGEHNEQFF
DNA: TGTGCCGCAGCCCTGGGAGAACACAATGAGCAGTTCTTC

J: TRBJ2-3
V: TRBV5-1
D: NA
length: 15
size: NA
CDR3: CASSFGSGFEDTQYF
DNA: TGCGCCAGCAGCTTCGGTTCAGGGTTTGAAGATACGCAGTATTTT

J: TRBJ2-5
V: TRBV7-9
D: TRBD2
length: 18
size: NA
CDR3: CASSLSLAGGWPKETQYF
DNA: TGTGCCAGCAGCTTAAGTCTAGCGGGAGGATGGCCTAAGGAGACCCAGTACTTC

J: TRBJ1-2
V: TRBV3-1/TRBV3-2
D: NA
length: 12
size: few
CDR3: CASSLYNYGYTF
DNA: TGTGCCAGCAGCCTATATAACTATGGCTACACCTTC

J: TRBJ2-6
V: TRBV29-1
D: NA
length: 14
size: NA
CDR3: CSVPDYSGANVLTF
DNA: TGCAGCGTCCCCGACTACTCTGGGGCCAACGTCCTGACTTTC

J: TRBJ1-5
V: TRBV19
D: TRBD1
length: 16
size: NA
CDR3: CASSIFQGVGNQPQHF
DNA: TGTGCCAGTAGTATCTTCCAGGGGGTGGGCAATCAGCCCCAGCATTTT

J: TRBJ1-4
V: TRBV4-2
D: NA
length: 16
size: NA
CDR3: CASSQGDLDRKGKLFF
DNA: TGTGCCAGCAGCCAAGGGGATCTGGACAGAAAAGGGAAACTGTTTTTT

J: TRBJ2-5
V: TRBV20-1
D: TRBD2
length: 14
size: NA
CDR3: CSASRREGQETQYF
DNA: TGCAGTGCTAGTAGACGGGAGGGGCAGGAGACCCAGTACTTC

J: TRBJ2-7
V: TRBV13
D: NA
length: 12
size: NA
CDR3: CASSLGLYEQYF
DNA: TGTGCCAGCAGCTTAGGTCTCTACGAGCAGTACTTC

J: TRBJ2-3
V: TRBV7-9
D: NA
length: 16
size: NA
CDR3: CASSSPKGRTTDTQYF
DNA: TGTGCCAGCAGCTCACCGAAGGGGAGGACGACAGATACGCAGTATTTT

J: TRBJ2-3
V: TRBV7-2
D: TRBD2
length: 16
size: NA
CDR3: CASRKAGTTRTDTQYF
DNA: TGTGCCAGCAGAAAGGCTGGGACTACCCGCACAGATACGCAGTATTTT

J: TRBJ2-1
V: TRBV5-1
D: TRBD2
length: 16
size: NA
CDR3: CASSTATSGVYNEQFF
DNA: TGCGCCAGCAGCACCGCGACTAGCGGGGTTTACAATGAGCAGTTCTTC

J: TRBJ2-3
V: TRBV5-6
D: NA
length: 15
size: NA
CDR3: CASSLAREFTDTQYF
DNA: TGTGCCAGCAGCTTGGCGAGGGAGTTCACAGATACGCAGTATTTT

J: TRBJ1-2
V: TRBV5-1
D: NA
length: 13
size: NA
CDR3: CASSETGLDGYTF
DNA: TGCGCCAGCAGCGAAACAGGGCTTGATGGCTACACCTTC

J: TRBJ1-6
V: TRBV18
D: TRBD1
length: 14
size: NA
CDR3: CASSRDRDNSPLHF
DNA: TGTGCCAGCTCCCGAGACAGGGATAATTCACCCCTCCACTTT

J: TRBJ1-5
V: TRBV29-1
D: NA
length: 13
size: NA
CDR3: CSVTQELNQPQHF
DNA: TGCAGCGTGACACAGGAACTCAATCAGCCCCAGCATTTT

J: TRBJ1-6
V: TRBV27
D: TRBD1
length: 16
size: NA
CDR3: CASSLFSTGSYSPLHF
DNA: TGTGCCAGCAGTTTATTTTCGACAGGGTCATATTCACCCCTCCACTTT

J: TRBJ2-1
V: TRBV7-9
D: NA
length: 17
size: NA
CDR3: CASSLAFPGLRTNEQFF
DNA: TGTGCCAGCAGCTTAGCTTTTCCGGGACTGAGGACTAATGAGCAGTTCTTC

J: TRBJ1-5
V: TRBV7-2
D: TRBD1
length: 14
size: NA
CDR3: CASSLRQGSQPQHF
DNA: TGTGCCAGCAGCTTACGACAGGGTAGTCAGCCCCAGCATTTT

J: TRBJ1-2
V: TRBV6-5
D: TRBD1
length: 16
size: NA
CDR3: CASSYWVDRASSGYTF
DNA: TGTGCCAGCAGTTACTGGGTGGACAGGGCCTCCTCTGGCTACACCTTC